This T cell receptor beta chain was sequenced for a study of radiotherapy plus CTLA-4 blockade in lung cancer. Only in-frame clones appear in the TCRdb table, and some are missing; sequencing was by immunoSEQ multiplex PCR. The sample lists approximately 40,000 clones; around 77% were seen once. Per the germline V gene, CDR1 is SGHNT and CDR2 is YYREEE (reference sequence). The ends were cut back, 3 bases at V and 9 bases at J, with 10 bases in the middle. This CDR3 region has 13 residues. Patients in the study, people with chemo-refractory metastatic non-small-cell lung cancer, received focal radiation plus ipilimumab CTLA-4 blockade.

The receptor was isolated from a human donor with non-small cell lung cancer whose response to radiotherapy plus ipilimumab could not be evaluated. The rearrangement joins TRBV5-4 to TRBJ1-6; TRBD1 might be the D (5 bases). The sample consisted of peripheral blood, taken from a patient treated with radiotherapy plus ipilimumab. CDR3 residues: CASSSNGGSPLHF. In DNA form, the CDR3 reads TGTGCCAGCAGCTCAAACGGGGGTTCACCCCTCCACTTT.